The clone carrying this TCR beta chain came up a few times. From the RT-PCR reads, TCRdb called clonotypes with MiXCR, one entry per CDR3 protein. The repertoire has hundreds of thousands of distinct CDR3 sequences, around 25% of them found once; the top ten carry approximately 1.9%. The data derive from a study of response to subunit inactivated influenza vaccine. V shed 5 bases and J shed 5 bases, with 12 bases lying between them. CDR3 length: 13 amino acids. CDR1 is ENHRY, CDR2 SYGVKD, per germline. The chain uses TRBV10-3 and TRBJ2-5; the D gene is possibly TRBD1 (6 bases). Material: CD4+ T cells sorted from PBMCs, obtained roughly 5 days after vaccination. The TCR originated in a man aged 50 to 60 who received an inactivated influenza vaccine. The CDR3, as DNA: TGTGCCATCAGTACCCAGGGGTGGGAGACCCAGTACTTC. Its protein product is CAISTQGWETQYF.